Below, one TCR beta chain is given with its context. Its specificity is unknown. The data derive from a study of T cell repertoires in cytomegalovirus infection. Study overall: Indicated by public TCR beta signatures were CMV infection and matching HLA type.

After removal of 7 bases from V and 0 bases from J, the junction contained 13 bases not matched to a gene. There are 18 residues in the CDR3. TCRdb itself ran the reads through MiXCR, one entry per CDR3 protein. The sample includes about 500,000 distinct CDR3 sequences, 25% to 35% of them seen just once. This TCR was sampled from a human donor in good health (CMV status not recorded). Some clones in this sample may be carry-over from other donors' samples. This specimen consisted of cultured PBMCs, obtained from culture after CMV antigen stimulation. The rearrangement joins TRBV12-3 or TRBV12-4 to TRBJ2-1, with 9 positions matching TRBD2. CDR3 nucleotides: TGTGCCAGCAATACGTTTGCGGGAGGGCGGAGCTCCTACAATGAGCAGTTCTTC. Protein sequence: CASNTFAGGRSSYNEQFF.